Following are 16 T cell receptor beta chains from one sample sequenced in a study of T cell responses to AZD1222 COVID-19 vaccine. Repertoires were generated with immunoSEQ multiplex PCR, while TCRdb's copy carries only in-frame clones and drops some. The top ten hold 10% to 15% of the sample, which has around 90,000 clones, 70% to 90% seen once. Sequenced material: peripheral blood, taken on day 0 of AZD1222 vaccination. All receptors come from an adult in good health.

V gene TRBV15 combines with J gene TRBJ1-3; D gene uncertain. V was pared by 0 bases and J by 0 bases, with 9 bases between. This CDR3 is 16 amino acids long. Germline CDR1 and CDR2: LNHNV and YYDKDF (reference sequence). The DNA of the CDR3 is TGTGCCACCAGCAGAGATCTGAGTGTCTCTGGAAACACCATATATTTT. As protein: CATSRDLSVSGNTIYF. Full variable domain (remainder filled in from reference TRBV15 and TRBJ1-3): DAMVIQNPRYQVTQFGKPVTLSCSQTLNHNVMYWYQQKSSQAPKLLFHYYDKDFNNEADTPDNFQSRRPNTSFCFLDIRSPGLGDTAMYLCATSRDLSVSGNTIYFGEGSWLTVV.

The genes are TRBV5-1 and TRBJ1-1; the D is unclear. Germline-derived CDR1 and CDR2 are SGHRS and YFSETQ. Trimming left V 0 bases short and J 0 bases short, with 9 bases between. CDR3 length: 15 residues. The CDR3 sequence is CASSLGSGMNTEAFF. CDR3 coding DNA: TGCGCCAGCAGCTTGGGTTCCGGGATGAACACTGAAGCTTTCTTT.

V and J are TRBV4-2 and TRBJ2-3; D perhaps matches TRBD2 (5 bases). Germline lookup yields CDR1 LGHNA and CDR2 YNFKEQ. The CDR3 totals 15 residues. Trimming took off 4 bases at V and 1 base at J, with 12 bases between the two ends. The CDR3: CASSLAAGGTDTQYF. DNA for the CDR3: TGTGCCAGCAGCCTCGCCGCGGGCGGCACAGATACGCAGTATTTT.

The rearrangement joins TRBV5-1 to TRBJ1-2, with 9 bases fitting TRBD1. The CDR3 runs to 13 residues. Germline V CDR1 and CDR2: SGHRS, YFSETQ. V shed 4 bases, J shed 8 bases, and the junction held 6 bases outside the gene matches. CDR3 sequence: CASSRRTGEGYTF. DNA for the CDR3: TGCGCCAGCAGCCGAAGGACAGGGGAAGGCTACACCTTC.

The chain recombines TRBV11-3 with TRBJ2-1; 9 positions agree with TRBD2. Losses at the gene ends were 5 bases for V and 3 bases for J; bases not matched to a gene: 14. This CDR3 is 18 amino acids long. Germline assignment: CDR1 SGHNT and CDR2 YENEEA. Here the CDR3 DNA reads TGTGCCAGCAGCCATGACTTCGGAGCGGGGGGCCGCTACAATGAGCAGTTCTTC. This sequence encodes CASSHDFGAGGRYNEQFF.

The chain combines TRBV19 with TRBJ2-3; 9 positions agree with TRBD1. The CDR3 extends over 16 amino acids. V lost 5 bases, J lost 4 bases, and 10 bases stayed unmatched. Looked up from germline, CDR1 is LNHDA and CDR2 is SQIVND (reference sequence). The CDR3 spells CASSLARDRVADTQYF. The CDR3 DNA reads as TGTGCCAGTAGTCTCGCCCGGGACAGGGTGGCAGATACGCAGTATTTT.

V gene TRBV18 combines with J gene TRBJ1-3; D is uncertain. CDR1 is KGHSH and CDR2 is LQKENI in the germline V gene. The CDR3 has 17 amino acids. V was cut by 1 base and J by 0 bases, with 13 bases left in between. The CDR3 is CASSPRDPKSSGNTIYF. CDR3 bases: TGTGCCAGCTCACCACGAGATCCGAAAAGCTCTGGAAACACCATATATTTT.

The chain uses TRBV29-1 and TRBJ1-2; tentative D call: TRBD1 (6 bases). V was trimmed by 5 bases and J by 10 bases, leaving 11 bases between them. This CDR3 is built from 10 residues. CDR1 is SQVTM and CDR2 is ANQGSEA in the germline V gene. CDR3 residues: CSVSEGDYTF. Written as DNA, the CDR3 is TGCAGCGTTTCGGAGGGGGACTACACCTTC.

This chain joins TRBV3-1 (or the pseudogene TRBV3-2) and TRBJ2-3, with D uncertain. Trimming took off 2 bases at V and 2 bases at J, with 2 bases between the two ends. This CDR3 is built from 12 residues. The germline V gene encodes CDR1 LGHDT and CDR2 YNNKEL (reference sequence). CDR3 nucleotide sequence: TGTGCCAGCAGCCAACTCACAGATACGCAGTATTTT. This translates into CASSQLTDTQYF.

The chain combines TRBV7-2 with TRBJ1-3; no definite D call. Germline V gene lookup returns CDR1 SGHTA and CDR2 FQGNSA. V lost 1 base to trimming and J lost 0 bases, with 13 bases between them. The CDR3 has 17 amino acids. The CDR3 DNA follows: TGTGCCAGCAGCTTAGTTCCGGGGAGATCCTCTGGAAACACCATATATTTT. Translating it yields CASSLVPGRSSGNTIYF.

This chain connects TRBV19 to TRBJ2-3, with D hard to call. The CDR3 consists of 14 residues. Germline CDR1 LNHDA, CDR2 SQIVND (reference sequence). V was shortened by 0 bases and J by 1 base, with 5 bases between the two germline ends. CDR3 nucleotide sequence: TGTGCCAGTAGTATAGACTGGGGCACAGATACGCAGTATTTT. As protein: CASSIDWGTDTQYF.

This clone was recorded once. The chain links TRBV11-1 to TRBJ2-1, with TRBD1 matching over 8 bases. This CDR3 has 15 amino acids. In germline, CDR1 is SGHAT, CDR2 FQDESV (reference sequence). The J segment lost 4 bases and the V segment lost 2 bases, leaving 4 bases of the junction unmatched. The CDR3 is CASSLRGQEYNEQFF. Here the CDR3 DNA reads TGTGCCAGCAGCTTAAGGGGACAGGAGTACAATGAGCAGTTCTTC. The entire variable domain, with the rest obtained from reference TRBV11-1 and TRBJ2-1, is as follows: EAEVAQSPRYKITEKSQAVAFWCDPISGHATLYWYRQILGQGPELLVQFQDESVVDDSQLPKDRFSAERLKGVDSTLKIQPAELGDSAMYLCASSLRGQEYNEQFFGPGTRLTVL.

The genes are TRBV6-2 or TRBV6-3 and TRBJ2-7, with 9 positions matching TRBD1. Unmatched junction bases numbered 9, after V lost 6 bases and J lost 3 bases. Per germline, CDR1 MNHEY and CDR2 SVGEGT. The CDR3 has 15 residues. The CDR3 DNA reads TGTGCCAGCAGCCACTGGGGGACAGGGAGCTACGAGCAGTACTTC. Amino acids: CASSHWGTGSYEQYF.

CDR3 amino acids: CAIGLQSSLNYGYTF. The CDR3 DNA is TGTGCCATCGGTCTACAGAGTTCGTTGAACTATGGCTACACCTTC. This chain joins TRBV10-3 and TRBJ1-2; no clear D gene. CDR3 size: 15 residues. V was trimmed by 8 bases and J by 2 bases, leaving 18 bases between them. Germline V CDR1 and CDR2: ENHRY, SYGVKD.

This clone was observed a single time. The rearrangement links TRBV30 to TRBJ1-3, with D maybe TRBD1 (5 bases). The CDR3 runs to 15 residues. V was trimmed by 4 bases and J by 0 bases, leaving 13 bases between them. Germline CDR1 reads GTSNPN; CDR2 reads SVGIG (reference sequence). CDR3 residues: CAWIGHPISGNTIYF. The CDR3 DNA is TGTGCCTGGATAGGACACCCCATCTCTGGAAACACCATATATTTT. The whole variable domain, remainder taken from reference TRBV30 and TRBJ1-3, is SQTIHQWPATLVQPVGSPLSLECTVEGTSNPNLYWYRQAAGRGLQLLFYSVGIGQISSEVPQNLSASRPQDRQFILSSKKLLLSDSGFYLCAWIGHPISGNTIYFGEGSWLTVV.

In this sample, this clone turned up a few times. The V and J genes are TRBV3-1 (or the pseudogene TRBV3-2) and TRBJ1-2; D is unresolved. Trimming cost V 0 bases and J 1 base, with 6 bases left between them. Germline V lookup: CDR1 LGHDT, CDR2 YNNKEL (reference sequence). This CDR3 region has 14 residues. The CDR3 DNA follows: TGTGCCAGCAGCCAAGACAGATTTAACTATGGCTACACCTTC. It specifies CASSQDRFNYGYTF.